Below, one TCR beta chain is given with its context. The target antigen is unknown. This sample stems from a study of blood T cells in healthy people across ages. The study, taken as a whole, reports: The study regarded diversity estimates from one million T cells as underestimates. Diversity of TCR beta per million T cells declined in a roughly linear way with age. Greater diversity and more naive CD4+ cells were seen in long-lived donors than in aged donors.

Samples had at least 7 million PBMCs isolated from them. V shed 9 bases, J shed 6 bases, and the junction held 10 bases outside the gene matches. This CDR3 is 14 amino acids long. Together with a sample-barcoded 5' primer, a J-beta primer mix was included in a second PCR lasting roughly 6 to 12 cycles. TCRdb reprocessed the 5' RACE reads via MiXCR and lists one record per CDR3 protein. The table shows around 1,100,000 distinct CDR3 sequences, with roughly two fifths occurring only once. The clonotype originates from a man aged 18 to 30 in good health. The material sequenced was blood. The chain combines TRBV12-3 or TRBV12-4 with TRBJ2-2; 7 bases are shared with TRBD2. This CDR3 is CASSRLADPGELFF. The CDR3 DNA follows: TGTGCCAGTTCACGGCTAGCGGACCCCGGGGAGCTGTTTTTT.